Here is one T cell receptor (beta chain) with its context. Its antigen specificity is not known. Qualities for individual bases were not recorded, and no much larger clone is one base off. The V and J ends are trimmed by 5 bases and 0 bases, leaving 24 bases between them. The CDR3, from cysteine to phenylalanine, totals 18 residues. Here the CDR3 DNA is all that survives: 54 bases in frame from base 1. CDR1 SGHRS and CDR2 YFSETQ are derived from the germline V gene. The data originate from a study of blood T cell repertoires in COVID-19 (TCRdb year 2020). Concerning the study at large: The collaborator samples originated in the United States, Italy and Spain and spanned the acute and convalescent phases of COVID-19. The repertoires were released in a freely available public database meant as a resource for research on the immune response to SARS-CoV-2. The material from the prospective study consisted of cDNA or gDNA derived from T cells, B-cell-depleted T cells, or PBMCs. Deeply sampled blood TCRbeta repertoires from subjects exposed to, actively infected with, or recovered from COVID-19 were included in the dataset. The samples were drawn from two sources: the first 160 participants of the ongoing ImmuneRACE study, and fewer than 1,500 subjects contributed by 6 global collaborators. The sample metadata nearly always contained a de-identified subject ID, COVID-19 status, age in years and sex. HLA class I and class II types, where available, came from metadata supplied by the sample provider rather than from assay-based typing.

Beyond this particular receptor, the publication reports: Clinical and demographic metadata were provided uncurated, with the amount varying by source and participant.

At one collaborating source in Seattle, patients were enrolled during active infection and were followed longitudinally through the course of disease. Whole blood was collected in K2EDTA tubes by collaborating institutions according to the institutions' own protocols. For TCRbeta analysis, collaborator samples were shipped as frozen whole blood, as isolated PBMCs, or as DNA extracted from either sample type. TCRbeta CDR3 regions were amplified from genomic DNA by means of the immunoSEQ Assay, a bias-controlled multiplex PCR. Regarding the original processing steps: Within the assay, amplification of reference gene primers was used to estimate how many nucleated cells each sample contained. Sequence reads were collapsed and filtered to measure the absolute abundance of every unique TCRbeta CDR3 rearrangement. For each sample, productive Simpson clonality was calculated by taking the square root of Simpson's diversity index across productive rearrangements. Imported from immuneACCESS, the table was reduced by TCRdb to in-frame sequences with V and J called. These copies leave out some clones; in studies compared against another copy, an unresolved V gene accounts for under half, and the cause of the remainder is not known. V and J calls and clone size follow that table, whereas D and trimming were derived from the DNA. The sample yields some 120,000 clones; 74% were counted once. About 6% of the sample is held by the ten biggest clonotypes.

Sequencing was carried out using peripheral blood. The sequence joins TRBV5-1 to TRBJ2-7; perhaps TRBD1 is the D gene, with 6 bases matching. This clonotype was obtained from a man of 80 years or more with COVID-19, enrolled during active disease. The nucleotide sequence reads TGCGCCAGCAGTTCAGGGGCCTCTGGGCAGGGGCTCTCCTACGAGCAGTACTTC. This codes for CASSSGASGQGLSYEQYF. Supplemented by the reference TRBV5-1 and TRBJ2-7 proteins around the CDR3, the complete variable domain is KAGVTQTPRYLIKTRGQQVTLSCSPISGHRSVSWYQQTPGQGLQFLFEYFSETQRNKGNFPGRFSGRQFSNSRSEMNVSTLELGDSALYLCASSSGASGQGLSYEQYFGPGTRLTVT.